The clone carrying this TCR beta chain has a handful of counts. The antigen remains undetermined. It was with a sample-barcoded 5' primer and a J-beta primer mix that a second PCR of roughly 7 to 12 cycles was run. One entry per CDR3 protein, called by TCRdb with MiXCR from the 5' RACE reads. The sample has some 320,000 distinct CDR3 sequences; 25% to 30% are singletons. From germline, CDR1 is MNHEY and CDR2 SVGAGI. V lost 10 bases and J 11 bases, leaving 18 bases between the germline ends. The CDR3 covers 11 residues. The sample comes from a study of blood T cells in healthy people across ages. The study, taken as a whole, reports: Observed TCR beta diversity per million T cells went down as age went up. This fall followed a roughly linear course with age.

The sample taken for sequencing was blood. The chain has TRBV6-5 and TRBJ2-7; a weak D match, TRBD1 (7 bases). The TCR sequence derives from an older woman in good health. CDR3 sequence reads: CATRGTWGEYF. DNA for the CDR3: TGTGCCACCAGGGGGACTTGGGGGGAGTACTTC.